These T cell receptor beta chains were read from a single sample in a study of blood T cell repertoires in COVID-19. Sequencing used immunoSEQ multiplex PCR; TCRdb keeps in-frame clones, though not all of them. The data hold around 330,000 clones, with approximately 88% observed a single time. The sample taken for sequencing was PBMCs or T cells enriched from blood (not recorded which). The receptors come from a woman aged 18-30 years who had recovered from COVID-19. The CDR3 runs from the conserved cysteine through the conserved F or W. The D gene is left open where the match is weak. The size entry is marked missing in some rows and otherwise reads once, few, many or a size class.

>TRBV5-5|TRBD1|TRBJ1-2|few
CASSSLTGPYGYTF
TGTGCCAGCAGCTCCCTGACAGGGCCCTATGGCTACACCTTC
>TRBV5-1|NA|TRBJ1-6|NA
CASSLTQGRGGSPLHF
TGCGCCAGCAGCTTGACACAGGGCCGAGGGGGTTCACCCCTCCACTTT
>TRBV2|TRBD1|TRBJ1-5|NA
CASRTDRAGNQPQHF
TGTGCCAGCAGGACTGACAGGGCTGGCAATCAGCCCCAGCATTTT
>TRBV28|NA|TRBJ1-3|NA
CASSNPGGAASGNTIYF
TGTGCCAGCAGCAACCCCGGAGGGGCGGCTTCAGGAAACACCATATATTTT
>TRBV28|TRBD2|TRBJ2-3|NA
CASSLRRDSGGAPDTQYF
TGTGCCAGCAGTTTGAGGAGGGACAGCGGGGGGGCCCCAGATACGCAGTATTTT
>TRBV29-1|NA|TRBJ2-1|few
CSAEGGILDNEQFF
TGCAGCGCCGAGGGCGGGATTCTTGACAATGAGCAGTTCTTC
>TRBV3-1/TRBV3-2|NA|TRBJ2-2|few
CASSQVQGRAGELFF
TGTGCCAGCAGCCAAGTGCAGGGGCGAGCCGGGGAGCTGTTTTTT
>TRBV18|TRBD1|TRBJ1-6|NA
CASSPDRSYSPLHF
TGTGCCAGCTCACCGGACAGGAGTTATTCACCCCTCCACTTT
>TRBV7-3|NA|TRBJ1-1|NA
CASSSHGQNTEAFF
TGTGCCAGCAGCTCCCATGGACAGAACACTGAAGCTTTCTTT
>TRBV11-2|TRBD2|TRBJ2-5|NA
CASSLRAGGETQYF
TGTGCCAGCAGCTTACGAGCGGGAGGCGAGACCCAGTACTTC
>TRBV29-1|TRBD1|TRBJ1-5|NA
CSVVVDGTDNQPQHF
TGCAGCGTTGTGGTTGATGGGACAGATAATCAGCCCCAGCATTTT
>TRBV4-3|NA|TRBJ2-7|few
CASSQESQLYEQYF
TGCGCCAGCAGCCAAGAGTCACAGCTATACGAGCAGTACTTC
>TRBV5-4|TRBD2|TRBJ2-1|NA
CASSKGTSGSINEQFF
TGTGCCAGCAGTAAGGGGACTAGCGGGAGTATTAATGAGCAGTTCTTC
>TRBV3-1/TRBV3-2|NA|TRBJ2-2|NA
CASSHGTWTANTGELFF
TGTGCCAGCAGCCACGGTACTTGGACAGCGAACACCGGGGAGCTGTTTTTT
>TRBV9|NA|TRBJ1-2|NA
CASSVLAENYGYTF
TGTGCCAGCAGCGTATTGGCGGAAAATTATGGCTACACCTTC
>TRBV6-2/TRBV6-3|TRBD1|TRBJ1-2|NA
CASSDRAYGYTF
TGTGCCAGCAGTGACAGGGCCTATGGCTACACCTTC
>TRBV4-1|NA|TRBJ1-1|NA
CASSQDGRNTEAFF
TGCGCCAGCAGCCAGGACGGGAGGAACACTGAAGCTTTCTTT
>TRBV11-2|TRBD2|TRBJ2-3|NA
CASSLESGGFSDTQYF
TGTGCCAGCAGCTTAGAGTCGGGGGGTTTCTCAGATACGCAGTATTTT
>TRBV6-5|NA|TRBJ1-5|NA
CASSYGANQPQHF
TGTGCCAGCAGTTACGGGGCAAATCAGCCCCAGCATTTT
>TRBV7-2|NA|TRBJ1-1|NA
CASSRGRNTEAFF
TGTGCCAGCAGCAGGGGCCGAAACACTGAAGCTTTCTTT
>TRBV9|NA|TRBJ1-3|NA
CASSVELLGAAGNTIYF
TGTGCCAGCAGCGTAGAGCTTTTGGGGGCGGCGGGAAACACCATATATTTT